Below are 18 T cell receptor beta chains sequenced from a single sample in a study of blood T cell repertoires in COVID-19 (dated by TCRdb to about 2020). Library construction relied on the immunoSEQ multiplex PCR assay. Imported from immuneACCESS, the table was reduced by TCRdb to in-frame sequences with V and J called. These copies leave out some clones; in studies compared against another copy, an unresolved V gene accounts for under half, and the cause of the remainder is not known. The sample records under 350,000 clones, around four fifths of which are singletons. About 5% of the sample goes to the ten largest clones. The specimen sequenced was peripheral blood. These receptors all come from a man aged 60 to 69 who had recovered from COVID-19.

V gene TRBV12-3 or TRBV12-4 combines with J gene TRBJ1-2, with TRBD1 matching 10 bases. The ends lost 6 bases at V and 6 bases at J; junction bases unmatched: 4. The CDR3 loop spans 13 amino acids. The CDR3 sequence is CASSLTGGHGYTF. CDR3 coding DNA: TGTGCCAGCAGCTTGACAGGGGGCCATGGCTACACCTTC.

V usage is TRBV19 and J usage is TRBJ2-7; TRBD1 agrees at 7 bases. With V trimmed by 3 bases and J by 5 bases, 4 bases remained unmatched. The CDR3 covers 13 residues. CDR1 LNHDA and CDR2 SQIVND come from the germline V gene (reference sequence). CDR3 in DNA: TGTGCCAGTAGTATCTTAGGGGGCGACGAGCAGTACTTC. It yields the protein CASSILGGDEQYF.

This chain joins TRBV19 and TRBJ1-2, with D perhaps TRBD1 (6 bases). V was shortened by 3 bases and J by 9 bases, with 11 bases between the two germline ends. The CDR3 is made up of 12 amino acids. Germline values: CDR1 LNHDA, CDR2 SQIVND (reference sequence). In nucleotides, the CDR3 is TGTGCCAGTAGTATGAGGGGGAAGAGCTACACCTTC. This encodes CASSMRGKSYTF.

The chain combines TRBV11-2 with TRBJ2-1; no clear D. V lost 5 bases to trimming and J lost 10 bases, with 12 bases between them. The CDR3 is 12 residues long. Per germline, CDR1 SGHAT and CDR2 FQNNGV. The CDR3 coding sequence is TGTGCCAGCAGCCCCTTGCGGAAGGAGCAGTTCTTC. Translation gives CASSPLRKEQFF.

This clone was observed a handful of times. The chain carries TRBV5-1 and TRBJ1-3, with 10 bases aligning to TRBD1. This CDR3 has 17 residues. V lost 0 bases and J lost 3; bases outside the gene matches: 6. The germline V gene has CDR1 SGHRS and CDR2 YFSETQ. The CDR3 sequence is CASSLAHGTGVGNTIYF. CDR3 DNA: TGCGCCAGCAGCTTGGCCCATGGGACAGGGGTTGGAAACACCATATATTTT.

V gene TRBV18 combines with J gene TRBJ2-7; D is perhaps TRBD1 (6 bases). V dropped 5 bases and J dropped 4 bases, with 12 bases sitting between them. Germline V gene data show CDR1 as KGHSH and CDR2 as LQKENI. This CDR3 region has 13 residues. CDR3: CASSSEQGYEQYF. The CDR3 nucleotides read TGTGCCAGCTCATCTGAACAGGGTTACGAGCAGTACTTC.

This clone was seen a few times. The chain links TRBV2 to TRBJ1-4; 7 nucleotides align to TRBD1. The germline gives CDR1 SNHLY, CDR2 FYNNEI. The V and J ends lost 2 bases and 8 bases, in that order; junction bases with no gene match: 8. The CDR3 extends over 15 amino acids. The chain's CDR3 is CASSETTGYREKLFF. CDR3 sequence (DNA): TGTGCCAGCAGTGAAACGACAGGGTACCGGGAAAAACTGTTTTTT.

The chain uses TRBV3-1 (or the pseudogene TRBV3-2) and TRBJ2-2, with D perhaps matching TRBD1 (6 bases). The germline CDR1 and CDR2 sequences are LGHDT and YNNKEL (reference sequence). The CDR3 runs to 16 residues. Trimming removed 4 bases at V and 4 bases at J, with 16 bases between. CDR3 loop: CASSLRTRGRTGELFF. The CDR3 bases are TGTGCCAGCAGCCTCCGGACCAGGGGCCGCACCGGGGAGCTGTTTTTT.

The chain uses TRBV3-1 (or the pseudogene TRBV3-2) and TRBJ1-1; D is unresolved. Trimming cost V 1 base and J 6 bases, with 18 bases left between them. This CDR3 has 16 residues. CDR1 is LGHDT, CDR2 YNNKEL, per germline (reference sequence). As DNA, the CDR3 is TGTGCCAGCAGCCAAGGCCGGAGGGAGGGTCGCTCTGAAGCTTTCTTT. Translated: CASSQGRREGRSEAFF.

This clone was observed a single time. The chain combines TRBV10-3 with TRBJ1-1; TRBD1 aligns across 7 bases. This CDR3 has 14 amino acids. With 4 bases clipped from V and 1 base from J, the junction kept 3 bases outside the gene matches. The germline V gene has CDR1 ENHRY and CDR2 SYGVKD. The CDR3 is CAISVRTGNTEAFF. The DNA of the CDR3 is TGTGCCATCAGTGTTAGGACAGGGAACACTGAAGCTTTCTTT.

This chain uses TRBV14 with TRBJ2-7; 9 nucleotides match TRBD2. V trimming: 0 bases; J trimming: 3 bases; junction bases outside the gene matches: 9. CDR3 length: 17 residues. Germline assignment: CDR1 SGHDN and CDR2 FVKESK. Here the CDR3 DNA reads TGTGCCAGCAGCCAAGAATCATTACTAGCGGGTCGCTACGAGCAGTACTTC. Protein product: CASSQESLLAGRYEQYF.

The rearrangement links TRBV29-1 to TRBJ2-3; D gene uncertain. Per germline, CDR1 SQVTM and CDR2 ANQGSEA. Trimming left V 3 bases short and J 6 bases short, with 10 bases between. CDR3 length equals 12 residues. As DNA, the CDR3 is TGCAGCGTTGACCGGAGTTCCGATACGCAGTATTTT. As protein: CSVDRSSDTQYF.

This rearrangement joins TRBV6-5 to TRBJ2-7; 9 bases agree with TRBD1. This CDR3 contains 14 residues. V lost 2 bases to trimming and J lost 3 bases; unmatched junction nucleotides: 2. Germline CDR1 reads MNHEY; CDR2 reads SVGAGI. The CDR3: CASSYGTGLYEQYF. Here the CDR3 DNA reads TGTGCCAGCAGTTACGGGACAGGGCTCTACGAGCAGTACTTC.

V gene TRBV4-1 combines with J gene TRBJ2-1; 10 bases fit TRBD1. The V gene end was trimmed by 2 bases and the J gene end by 9 bases; junction bases not matched to a gene: 7. The CDR3 extends over 15 amino acids. Germline assignment: CDR1 MGHRA and CDR2 YSYEKL. The CDR3 DNA reads TGCGCCAGCAGCCAAATGGGACAGGGGTCCGGTGAGCAGTTCTTC. It encodes CASSQMGQGSGEQFF.

The genes are TRBV5-1 and TRBJ2-5; weak D call: TRBD1 (6 bases). The CDR3 has 14 amino acids. The V end was cut by 5 bases, the J end by 3 bases, with 14 bases between. Germline V gives CDR1 SGHRS, CDR2 YFSETQ. CDR3 nucleotides: TGCGCCAGCAGACCCGGGACACGAGAAGAGACCCAGTACTTC. Translation: CASRPGTREETQYF.

The chain employs TRBV6-1 and TRBJ2-7; TRBD1 aligns across 9 bases. The CDR3 totals 15 residues. From germline, CDR1 is MNHNS and CDR2 SASEGT. The junction had 4 bases not matched to a gene; V was cut back by 2 bases and J by 2 bases. CDR3 DNA: TGTGCCAGCAGTGAAAGCGGGACAGGGCCCTACGAGCAGTACTTC. The encoded protein is CASSESGTGPYEQYF.

This clone was recorded once. J is TRBJ2-2 and V is TRBV14; D is unresolved. Germline CDR1 is SGHDN and CDR2 is FVKESK. The CDR3 covers 12 residues. V was cut by 6 bases and J by 3 bases, with 5 bases left in between. CDR3: CASRHYTGELFF. The CDR3, as DNA: TGTGCCAGCAGACATTACACCGGGGAGCTGTTTTTT. The full variable domain, rest sourced from reference TRBV14 and TRBJ2-2, is EAGVTQFPSHSVIEKGQTVTLRCDPISGHDNLYWYRRVMGKEIKFLLHFVKESKQDESGMPNNRFLAERTGGTYSTLKVQPAELEDSGVYFCASRHYTGELFFGEGSRLTVL.

This clone showed up just once. The V gene is TRBV7-2, the J gene TRBJ1-2, with D possibly TRBD1 on 5 matching bases. The CDR3 length is 13 residues. Trimming pared 1 base from V and 10 bases from J, leaving 13 bases between. Germline V CDR1 and CDR2: SGHTA, FQGNSA. The CDR3 DNA reads TGTGCCAGCAGCTTAGGTTCAGGCAGGGCCTACACCTTC. It codes for CASSLGSGRAYTF.